The 2 T cell receptor beta chains listed next were all sequenced from one sample in a study of memory CD4+ T cells and cytomegalovirus serostatus. Single viable CD3+CD4+CD8-CD45RO+ cells were sorted as the memory CD4+ T cells. Assay used: immunoSEQ multiplex PCR; TCRdb lists only in-frame clones, some missing. Among around 30,000 clones listed, about 80% were seen once. The source material was memory CD4+ T cells from blood. Receptors originate from an adult in good health and CMV-seronegative. Some clones in this sample may be carry-over from other donors' samples.

The chain carries TRBV2 and TRBJ1-5, with D possibly being TRBD1 (5 bases). The CDR3 covers 12 residues. Germline lookup yields CDR1 SNHLY and CDR2 FYNNEI. V lost 3 bases, J lost 10 bases, and 10 bases lay in between. CDR3 DNA sequence: TGTGCCAGCAGTGATTGGACAAGACCCCAGCATTTT. This encodes CASSDWTRPQHF. Variable domain in full (rest from reference TRBV2 and TRBJ1-5): EPEVTQTPSHQVTQMGQEVILRCVPISNHLYFYWYRQILGQKVEFLVSFYNNEISEKSEIFDDQFSVERPDGSNFTLKIRSTKLEDSAMYFCASSDWTRPQHFGDGTRLSIL.

The chain combines TRBV4-1 with TRBJ1-2, with a weak D call TRBD1 (6 bases). Trimming stripped 0 bases from V and 8 bases from J, with 16 bases between. From germline, CDR1 is MGHRA and CDR2 YSYEKL. The CDR3 totals 15 residues. The CDR3 protein is CASSQDRGGMRGYTF. The CDR3 coding sequence is TGCGCCAGCAGCCAAGATCGAGGGGGAATGCGGGGCTACACCTTC.